The next 20 T cell receptor beta chains were all read from a single sample in a study of OX40 agonist ivuxolimab in advanced cancers. The protocol was immunoSEQ multiplex PCR, while the TCRdb copy is restricted to in-frame clones and leaves out a portion. The sample has about 62,000 clones, less than 85% seen once; the top ten hold under 4.5%. The sequenced sample was CD4+ or CD8+ T cells sorted from blood, obtained in a trial of the OX40 agonist ivuxolimab. Receptors were obtained from an adult with an advanced solid tumor such as melanoma, head and neck, liver or kidney cancer.

The V gene is TRBV29-1, the J gene TRBJ2-5; maybe TRBD1 (6 bases). CDR3 size: 14 residues. Germline CDR1 reads SQVTM; CDR2 reads ANQGSEA. Trimming cost V 3 bases and J 2 bases, with 13 bases left between them. The CDR3 bases are TGCAGCGTTGAGCCTCCGGGACAACAAGAGACCCAGTACTTC. Encoded protein: CSVEPPGQQETQYF.

The chain uses TRBV5-6 and TRBJ1-6, with 10 bases matching TRBD1. This CDR3 comprises 16 residues. V shed 3 bases, J shed 10 bases, and the junction held 10 bases outside the gene matches. Germline CDR1 is SGHDT and CDR2 is YYEEEE. The CDR3 sequence is CASSSFGGQGSSPLHF. In nucleotides, the CDR3 is TGTGCCAGCAGCTCTTTTGGGGGACAGGGGTCCTCACCCCTCCACTTT. Variable domain in full (rest from reference TRBV5-6 and TRBJ1-6): DAGVTQSPTHLIKTRGQQVTLRCSPKSGHDTVSWYQQALGQGPQFIFQYYEEEERQRGNFPDRFSGHQFPNYSSELNVNALLLGDSALYLCASSSFGGQGSSPLHFGNGTRLTVT.

This chain connects TRBV28 to TRBJ1-6, with unresolved D. The germline gives CDR1 MDHEN, CDR2 SYDVKM. V was clipped by 3 bases and J by 7 bases, with 16 bases between them. There are 16 residues in the CDR3. The DNA of the CDR3 is TGTGCCAGCAGTTTTGGCTTTTTCGGGGAAAATTCACCCCTCCACTTT. Translated: CASSFGFFGENSPLHF.

Details on this clone: One end of the junction does not line up with germline, which may come from a read error. The chain has TRBV7-9 and TRBJ1-1, with D unresolved. Germline V gene lookup returns CDR1 SEHNR and CDR2 FQNEAQ (reference sequence). CDR3 length equals 13 residues. CDR3 bases: TGTGCCAGCGGCTTAGAAGGTAACACTGAAGCTTTCTTT. Its protein product is CASGLEGNTEAFF.

This clone occurred once. The chain has TRBV7-6 and TRBJ2-3; 9 bases are a match to TRBD1. CDR1 and CDR2 from the germline V gene are SGHVS and FNYEAQ. This CDR3 is 15 amino acids long. The J segment lost 6 bases and the V segment lost 5 bases, leaving 9 bases of the junction unmatched. CDR3 coding DNA: TGTGCCAGCAGCCCAAACCGGGACAGGGTGGATACGCAGTATTTT. It translates to CASSPNRDRVDTQYF.

This chain uses TRBV5-4 with TRBJ1-6; 9 nucleotides align to TRBD1. V was clipped by 2 bases and J by 5 bases; unmatched bases: 8. Per the germline V gene, CDR1 is SGHNT and CDR2 is YYREEE (reference sequence). The CDR3 is 17 amino acids. In DNA form, the CDR3 reads TGTGCCAGCAGCTTCCCAGGGACAGGGAATCATAATTCACCCCTCCACTTT. Protein: CASSFPGTGNHNSPLHF.

CDR3 DNA sequence: TGCAGCGCGGAACGGCAGGGGGTTGGAGAGACCCAGTACTTC. Its protein product is CSAERQGVGETQYF. The rearrangement uses TRBV29-1 and TRBJ2-5; 7 bases fit TRBD1. Germline CDR1 reads SQVTM; CDR2 reads ANQGSEA. Trimming cost V 7 bases and J 4 bases; bases outside gene matches: 12. The CDR3 covers 14 residues.

CDR3 loop: CATVARYEQYF. The CDR3, as DNA: TGTGCCACCGTTGCTAGGTACGAGCAGTACTTC. V is TRBV28 and J is TRBJ2-7; D unresolved. Trimming left V 10 bases short and J 4 bases short, with 11 bases between. CDR3 size: 11 residues. Germline CDR1 reads MDHEN; CDR2 reads SYDVKM.

This clone was recorded only once. The chain employs TRBV28 and TRBJ1-6; a weak D match, TRBD1 (5 bases). The V gene's germline CDR1 is MDHEN and CDR2 SYDVKM. The CDR3 spans 16 residues. Trimming took 4 bases from V and 0 from J, leaving 10 bases between them. CDR3 region: CASSSTGDSYNSPLHF. CDR3 coding DNA: TGTGCCAGCAGTTCTACAGGAGACTCCTATAATTCACCCCTCCACTTT.

This rearrangement joins TRBV25-1 to TRBJ1-1, with unresolved D. The CDR3 is 15 amino acids. The V gene's germline CDR1 is MGHDK and CDR2 SYGVNS. Trimming pared 1 base from V and 0 bases from J, leaving 9 bases between. The CDR3 coding sequence is TGTGCCAGCAGTGAATCGGGAGAGATGAACACTGAAGCTTTCTTT. It specifies CASSESGEMNTEAFF.

This chain connects TRBV4-1 to TRBJ2-5; 8 bases map to TRBD2. Germline loops: CDR1 MGHRA, CDR2 YSYEKL. V was clipped by 0 bases and J by 5 bases; unmatched bases: 8. This CDR3 is 16 amino acids long. CDR3 loop: CASSQDILAGTETQYF. The CDR3 nucleotides are TGCGCCAGCAGCCAAGATATCCTAGCGGGTACCGAGACCCAGTACTTC.

J is TRBJ1-6 and V is TRBV19; D is possibly TRBD1 (5 bases). CDR1 and CDR2 (germline): LNHDA, SQIVND (reference sequence). This CDR3 comprises 15 residues. The ends were cut back, 9 bases at V and 2 bases at J, with 14 bases in the middle. The DNA of the CDR3 is TGTGCCAGGGAAGGGGACGGGGCCTATAATTCACCCCTCCACTTT. Its protein product is CAREGDGAYNSPLHF.

As regards this clone: One junction end does not reproduce the germline sequence, and a read error may be involved. The chain links TRBV11-2 to TRBJ2-7; 8 bases agree with TRBD1. In germline, CDR1 is SGHAT, CDR2 FQNNGV. This CDR3 is built from 14 residues. This CDR3 reads CASSSAGTGIASHF. The CDR3 DNA is TGTGCCAGCAGCTCCGCCGGGACAGGAATCGCTTCGCACTTC.

The chain is built from TRBV6-5 and TRBJ2-7, with 8 positions matching TRBD2. The length of the CDR3 is 14 residues. Unmatched junction bases numbered 10, after V lost 8 bases and J lost 4 bases. Looked up from germline, CDR1 is MNHEY and CDR2 is SVGAGI. The CDR3 region is CASSPERGRYEQYF. The DNA for the CDR3 is TGTGCCAGCTCCCCGGAGCGCGGGAGGTACGAGCAGTACTTC.

J is TRBJ2-3 and V is TRBV19, with 9 nucleotides matching TRBD1. CDR3 length: 16 amino acids. Germline-derived CDR1 and CDR2 are LNHDA and SQIVND (reference sequence). The V and J ends lost 5 bases and 5 bases, in that order; junction bases with no gene match: 11. Here the CDR3 reads CASSSQGQGLGDTQYF. CDR3 DNA sequence: TGTGCCAGTAGTTCCCAGGGACAGGGTCTGGGAGATACGCAGTATTTT.

V gene TRBV10-3 combines with J gene TRBJ1-2; 8 bases are a match to TRBD1. The CDR3 has 14 amino acids. J was trimmed by 4 bases and V by 5 bases; bases with no gene match: 6. Germline loops: CDR1 ENHRY, CDR2 SYGVKD. This chain's CDR3 is CAISRDRGGYGYTF. In nucleotides, the CDR3 is TGTGCCATCAGTCGAGACAGGGGAGGCTATGGCTACACCTTC.

This rearrangement joins TRBV7-2 to TRBJ2-3; D uncertain. From germline, CDR1 is SGHTA and CDR2 FQGNSA. The CDR3 runs 13 residues. Trimming removed 1 base at V and 4 bases at J, with 6 bases between. This CDR3 is CASSLVSSDTQYF. In nucleotides, the CDR3 is TGTGCCAGCAGCTTAGTTTCGTCAGATACGCAGTATTTT.

This clone was observed a single time. V and J are TRBV27 and TRBJ1-5; D perhaps matches TRBD1 (5 bases). CDR1 and CDR2 from the germline V gene are MNHEY and SMNVEV (reference sequence). CDR3 size: 15 residues. The V and J ends lost 9 bases and 6 bases respectively, with 21 bases between them. CDR3 sequence: CASRRVGRESQPQHF. As DNA, the CDR3 is TGTGCCAGTAGGAGGGTGGGCAGGGAAAGTCAGCCCCAGCATTTT.

The chain carries TRBV6-5 and TRBJ2-5; TRBD2 matches at 7 bases. Per the germline V gene, CDR1 is MNHEY and CDR2 is SVGAGI. The CDR3 totals 15 residues. J lost 4 bases, V lost 6 bases, and 11 bases had no gene match. This CDR3 reads CASRPGLVEAETQYF. The CDR3 bases are TGTGCCAGCAGACCAGGACTAGTAGAAGCAGAGACCCAGTACTTC.

The chain's CDR3 is CASSPWDMDSPLHF. In DNA form, the CDR3 reads TGCGCCAGCAGCCCCTGGGACATGGATTCACCCCTCCACTTT. This chain joins TRBV4-1 and TRBJ1-6, with D perhaps matching TRBD1 (6 bases). CDR3 length: 14 amino acids. CDR1 MGHRA and CDR2 YSYEKL come from the germline V gene. Trimming took 4 bases from V and 8 from J, leaving 12 bases between them.